These T cell receptor beta chains were read from a single sample in a study of regulatory T cells in long-lasting Graves disease. TCRdb reanalysed the multiplex PCR reads using MiXCR and keeps one entry per CDR3 protein. This table has about 460,000 distinct CDR3 sequences, approximately 23% appearing once. The source was peripheral blood mononuclear cells (PBMCs), collected when the disease was refractory, from a patient treated with antithyroid drugs. The source of these receptors is a female donor with Graves disease. Each CDR3 is given with its conserved first and last residue. D genes are given only for firm matches. A clone size is listed for some rows: how often the clone was seen (once, few, many), or a class if it is expanded.

J gene | D gene | clone size | V gene | CDR3 protein | CDR3 DNA
TRBJ2-5 | TRBD1 | few | TRBV4-3 | CASSQADRQGETQYF | TGCGCCAGCAGCCAAGCCGACAGACAGGGGGAGACCCAGTACTTC
TRBJ2-2 | - | - | TRBV7-9 | CASRGKAGELFF | TGTGCCAGCAGGGGCAAAGCCGGGGAGCTGTTTTTT
TRBJ1-6 | - | - | TRBV14 | CASSQRQSNSPLHF | TGTGCCAGCAGCCAGAGGCAGAGTAATTCACCCCTCCACTTT
TRBJ1-2 | - | many | TRBV11-2 | CASSLAQDRGYTF | TGTGCCAGCAGCTTAGCCCAAGACCGTGGCTACACCTTC
TRBJ1-6 | - | - | TRBV27 | CASAGGGYNSPLHF | TGTGCCAGCGCTGGAGGGGGGTATAATTCACCCCTCCACTTT
TRBJ2-5 | TRBD1 | few | TRBV7-3 | CASSLPRRGQGLGETQYF | TGTGCCAGCAGCTTACCTCGCCGGGGACAGGGGTTAGGGGAGACCCAGTACTTC
TRBJ2-7 | TRBD2 | - | TRBV4-3 | CASSSQAGVNEQYF | TGCGCCAGCAGCTCCCAAGCGGGGGTGAACGAGCAGTACTTC
TRBJ1-1 | - | - | TRBV18 | CASSPRVLDPGTEAFF | TGTGCCAGCTCACCACGGGTACTGGACCCGGGTACTGAAGCTTTCTTT
TRBJ2-7 | TRBD1 | many | TRBV20-1 | CSAGEWDSYAYEQYF | TGCAGTGCTGGAGAGTGGGACAGCTACGCCTACGAGCAGTACTTC
TRBJ2-4 | - | - | TRBV4-3 | CASSQDRGRLNIQYF | TGCGCCAGCAGCCAAGATCGCGGCAGGTTGAACATTCAGTACTTC
TRBJ1-1 | TRBD1 | many | TRBV7-9 | CASSSQGADTEAFF | TGTGCCAGCAGCTCGCAGGGGGCTGACACTGAAGCTTTCTTT
TRBJ1-2 | TRBD1 | few | TRBV5-1 | CASSWGYTDRAPYGYTF | TGCGCCAGCAGCTGGGGATACACCGACAGGGCTCCCTATGGCTACACCTTC
TRBJ2-2 | TRBD2 | - | TRBV24-1 | CATSGTNNGELFF | TGTGCCACCAGCGGGACTAATAACGGGGAGCTGTTTTTT
TRBJ2-7 | - | - | TRBV7-9 | CASSQVQGNEQYF | TGTGCCAGCAGCCAAGTTCAGGGGAACGAGCAGTACTTC
TRBJ2-5 | TRBD2 | few | TRBV2 | CASSEQRGIGETQYF | TGTGCCAGCAGTGAGCAGCGGGGCATAGGGGAGACCCAGTACTTC
TRBJ1-6 | TRBD1 | - | TRBV30 | CAWDRDENSPLHF | TGTGCCTGGGACAGGGATGAGAATTCACCCCTCCACTTT
TRBJ1-1 | TRBD1 | many | TRBV6-1 | CASSATGGEGNTEAFF | TGTGCCAGCAGTGCAACAGGGGGCGAGGGGAACACTGAAGCTTTCTTT
TRBJ1-1 | - | many | TRBV6-1 | CASSPGSKTEAFF | TGTGCCAGCAGTCCGGGTTCGAAAACTGAAGCTTTCTTT
TRBJ1-1 | TRBD1 | few | TRBV5-6 | CASSPDPGQGNTEAFF | TGTGCCAGCAGCCCGGACCCAGGACAGGGAAACACTGAAGCTTTCTTT
TRBJ2-7 | - | many | TRBV28 | CASSLIAGIYEQYF | TGTGCCAGCAGTTTAATTGCGGGAATCTACGAGCAGTACTTC
TRBJ1-6 | - | few | TRBV6-5 | CASSSGQTAYSPLHF | TGTGCCAGCAGTTCCGGACAGACGGCCTATTCACCCCTCCACTTT
TRBJ1-1 | - | few | TRBV6-1 | CASSSPGSPAFF | TGTGCCAGCAGCTCACCCGGGTCTCCGGCTTTCTTT
TRBJ1-1 | TRBD1 | many | TRBV11-2 | CASSGWSAGGYTEAFF | TGTGCCAGCAGCGGGTGGTCGGCAGGGGGGTACACTGAAGCTTTCTTT
TRBJ1-4 | TRBD1 | - | TRBV7-9 | CASSSTGKEEKLFF | TGTGCCAGCAGCTCGACAGGGAAGGAAGAAAAACTGTTTTTT
TRBJ2-3 | - | few | TRBV7-2 | CASSFGQGRIRSTDTQYF | TGTGCCAGCAGCTTCGGGCAGGGGCGAATTCGTAGCACAGATACGCAGTATTTT
TRBJ2-1 | TRBD2 | - | TRBV30 | CAWNPGLAGINEQFF | TGTGCCTGGAACCCGGGACTAGCGGGAATCAATGAGCAGTTCTTC
TRBJ2-7 | - | - | TRBV7-8 | CASSLASRSSYEQYF | TGTGCCAGCAGCTTAGCCTCGAGGTCTAGCTACGAGCAGTACTTC
TRBJ1-5 | TRBD1 | - | TRBV27 | CASRTSQQGAGQPQHF | TGTGCCAGCAGAACCTCGCAACAGGGGGCAGGGCAGCCCCAGCATTTT
TRBJ2-7 | TRBD2 | few | TRBV14 | CASSQTGTSGTEQYF | TGTGCCAGCAGCCAAACCGGGACTAGCGGGACCGAGCAGTACTTC
TRBJ1-1 | - | - | TRBV27 | CASRTTGRNFPQNTEAFF | TGTGCCAGCCGAACTACAGGACGCAACTTCCCCCAGAACACTGAAGCTTTCTTT